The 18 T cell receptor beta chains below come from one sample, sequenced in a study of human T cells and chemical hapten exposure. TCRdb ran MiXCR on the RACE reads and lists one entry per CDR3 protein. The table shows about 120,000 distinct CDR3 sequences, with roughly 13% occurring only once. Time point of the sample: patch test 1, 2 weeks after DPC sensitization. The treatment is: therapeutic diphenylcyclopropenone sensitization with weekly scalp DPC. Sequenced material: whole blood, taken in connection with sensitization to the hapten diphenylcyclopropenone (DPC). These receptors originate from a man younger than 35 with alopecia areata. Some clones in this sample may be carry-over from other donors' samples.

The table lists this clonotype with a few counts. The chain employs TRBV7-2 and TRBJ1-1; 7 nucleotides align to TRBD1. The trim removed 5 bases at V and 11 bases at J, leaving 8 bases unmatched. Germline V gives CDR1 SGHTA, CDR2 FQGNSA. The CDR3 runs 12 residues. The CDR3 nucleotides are TGTGCCAGCAGCACTTACAGGGGTTCGGCTTTCTTT. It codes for CASSTYRGSAFF. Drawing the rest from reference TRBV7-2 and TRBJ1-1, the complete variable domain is GAGVSQSPSNKVTEKGKDVELRCDPISGHTALYWYRQSLGQGLEFLIYFQGNSAPDKSGLPSDRFSAERTGGSVSTLTIQRTQQEDSAVYLCASSTYRGSAFFGQGTRLTVV.

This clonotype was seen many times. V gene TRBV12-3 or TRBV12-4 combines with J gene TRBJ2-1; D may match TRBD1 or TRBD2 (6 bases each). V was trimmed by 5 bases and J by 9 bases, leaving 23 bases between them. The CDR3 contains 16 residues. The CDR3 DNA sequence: TGTGCCAGCAGTAGCCGAGGACTTCAGGGGAGGTCTGAGCAGTTCTTC. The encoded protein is CASSSRGLQGRSEQFF.

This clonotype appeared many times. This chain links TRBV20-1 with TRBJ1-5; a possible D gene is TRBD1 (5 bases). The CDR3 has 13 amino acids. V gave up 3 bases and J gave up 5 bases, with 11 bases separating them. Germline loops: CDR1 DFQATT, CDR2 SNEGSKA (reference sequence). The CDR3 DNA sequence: TGCAGTGCTAGGGGGCAGGGAGATCAGCCCCAGCATTTT. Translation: CSARGQGDQPQHF.

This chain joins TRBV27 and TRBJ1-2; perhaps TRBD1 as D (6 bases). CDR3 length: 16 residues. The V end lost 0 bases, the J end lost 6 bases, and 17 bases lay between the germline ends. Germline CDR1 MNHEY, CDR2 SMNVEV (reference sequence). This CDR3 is CASSLSPTGTSDGYTF. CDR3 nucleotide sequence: TGTGCCAGCAGTTTATCTCCCACGGGGACATCCGATGGCTACACCTTC.

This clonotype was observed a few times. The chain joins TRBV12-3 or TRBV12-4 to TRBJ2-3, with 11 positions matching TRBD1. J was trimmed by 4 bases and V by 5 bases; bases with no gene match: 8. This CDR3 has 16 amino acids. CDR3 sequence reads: CASSNGQGAGADTQYF. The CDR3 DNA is TGTGCCAGCAGTAACGGACAGGGGGCAGGGGCAGATACGCAGTATTTT.

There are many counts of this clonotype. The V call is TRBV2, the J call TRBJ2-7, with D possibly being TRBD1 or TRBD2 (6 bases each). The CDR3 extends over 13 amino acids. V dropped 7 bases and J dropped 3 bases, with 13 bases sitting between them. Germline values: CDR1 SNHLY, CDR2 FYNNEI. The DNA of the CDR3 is TGTGCCAGCATAAGGGGGGAAATCTACGAGCAGTACTTC. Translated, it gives CASIRGEIYEQYF.

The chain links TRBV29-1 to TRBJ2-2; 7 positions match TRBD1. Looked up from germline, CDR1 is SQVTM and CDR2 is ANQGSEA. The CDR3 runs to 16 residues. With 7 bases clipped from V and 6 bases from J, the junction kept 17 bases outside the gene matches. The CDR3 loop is CSAVRGLPTEAGELFF. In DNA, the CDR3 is TGCAGCGCCGTGAGGGGGCTCCCTACAGAGGCCGGGGAGCTGTTTTTT.

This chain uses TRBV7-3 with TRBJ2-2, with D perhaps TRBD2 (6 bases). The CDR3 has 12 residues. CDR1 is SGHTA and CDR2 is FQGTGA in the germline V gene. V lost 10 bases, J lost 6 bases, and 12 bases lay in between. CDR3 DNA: TGTGCCACGCGAGGGAGGTCCGGGGAGCTGTTTTTT. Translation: CATRGRSGELFF.

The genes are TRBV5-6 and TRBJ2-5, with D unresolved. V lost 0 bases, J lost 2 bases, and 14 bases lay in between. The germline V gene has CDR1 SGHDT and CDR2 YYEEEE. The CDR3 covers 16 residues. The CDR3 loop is CASSLVNKAEQETQYF. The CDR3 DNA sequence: TGTGCCAGCAGCTTGGTAAATAAGGCAGAGCAAGAGACCCAGTACTTC.

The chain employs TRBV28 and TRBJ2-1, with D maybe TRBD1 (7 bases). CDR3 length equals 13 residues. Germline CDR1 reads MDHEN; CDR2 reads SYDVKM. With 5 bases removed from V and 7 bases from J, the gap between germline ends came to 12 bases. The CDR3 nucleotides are TGTGCCAGCAGTCAGGGGGGTTCGAATGAGCAGTTCTTC. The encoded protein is CASSQGGSNEQFF.

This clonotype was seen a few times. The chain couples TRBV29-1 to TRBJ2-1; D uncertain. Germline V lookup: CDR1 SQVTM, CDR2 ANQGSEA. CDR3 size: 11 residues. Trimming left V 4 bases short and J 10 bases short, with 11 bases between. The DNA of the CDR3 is TGCAGCGTTGTTGGGCTACCCGAGCAGTTCTTC. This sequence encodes CSVVGLPEQFF.

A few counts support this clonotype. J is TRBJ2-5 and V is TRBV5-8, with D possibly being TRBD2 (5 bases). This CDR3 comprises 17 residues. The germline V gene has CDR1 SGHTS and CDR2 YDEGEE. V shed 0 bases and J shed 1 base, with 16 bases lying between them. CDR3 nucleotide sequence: TGTGCCAGCAGCTTGGACCGGGGAAGTTGGGCCCAAGAGACCCAGTACTTC. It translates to CASSLDRGSWAQETQYF.

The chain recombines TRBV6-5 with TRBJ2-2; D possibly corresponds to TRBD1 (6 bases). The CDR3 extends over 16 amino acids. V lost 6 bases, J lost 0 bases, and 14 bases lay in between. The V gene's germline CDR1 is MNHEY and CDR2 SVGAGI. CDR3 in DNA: TGTGCCAGCAGCCGGACAGCGCCCGCGAACACCGGGGAGCTGTTTTTT. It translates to CASSRTAPANTGELFF.

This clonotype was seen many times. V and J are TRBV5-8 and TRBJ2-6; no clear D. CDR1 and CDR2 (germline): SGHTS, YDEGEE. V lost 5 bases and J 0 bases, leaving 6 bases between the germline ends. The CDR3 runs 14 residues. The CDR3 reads CASRLISGANVLTF. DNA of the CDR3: TGTGCCAGCAGATTGATCTCTGGGGCCAACGTCCTGACTTTC. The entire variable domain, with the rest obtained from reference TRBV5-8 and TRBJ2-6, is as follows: EAGVTQSPTHLIKTRGQQATLRCSPISGHTSVYWYQQALGLGLQFLLWYDEGEERNRGNFPPRFSGRQFPNYSSELNVNALELEDSALYLCASRLISGANVLTFGAGSRLTVL.

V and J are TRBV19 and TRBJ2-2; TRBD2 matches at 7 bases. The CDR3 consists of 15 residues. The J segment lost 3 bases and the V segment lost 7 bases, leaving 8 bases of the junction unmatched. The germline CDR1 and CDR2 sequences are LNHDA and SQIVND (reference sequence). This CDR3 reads CASMLAGEDTGELFF. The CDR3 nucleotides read TGTGCCAGTATGTTGGCGGGGGAGGACACCGGGGAGCTGTTTTTT.

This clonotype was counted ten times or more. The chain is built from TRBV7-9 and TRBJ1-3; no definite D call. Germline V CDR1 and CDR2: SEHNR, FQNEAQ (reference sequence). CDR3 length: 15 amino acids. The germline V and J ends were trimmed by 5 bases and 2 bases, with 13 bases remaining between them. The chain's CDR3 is CASSISRIAGNTIYF. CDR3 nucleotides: TGTGCCAGCAGCATCTCCAGAATCGCTGGAAACACCATATATTTT. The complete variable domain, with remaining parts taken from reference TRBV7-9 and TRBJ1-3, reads DTGVSQNPRHKITKRGQNVTFRCDPISEHNRLYWYRQTLGQGPEFLTYFQNEAQLEKSRLLSDRFSAERPKGSFSTLEIQRTEQGDSAMYLCASSISRIAGNTIYFGEGSWLTVV.

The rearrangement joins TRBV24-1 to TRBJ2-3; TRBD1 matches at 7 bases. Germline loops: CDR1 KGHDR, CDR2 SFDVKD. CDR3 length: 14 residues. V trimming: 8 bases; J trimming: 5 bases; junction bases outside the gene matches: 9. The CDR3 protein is CATTTGRVVDTQYF. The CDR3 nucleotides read TGTGCCACCACGACAGGGAGAGTCGTAGATACGCAGTATTTT.

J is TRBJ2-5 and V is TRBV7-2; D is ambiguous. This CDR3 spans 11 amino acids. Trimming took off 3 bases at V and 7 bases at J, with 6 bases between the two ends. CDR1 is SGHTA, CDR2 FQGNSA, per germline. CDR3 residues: CASSFRLTQYF. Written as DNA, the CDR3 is TGTGCCAGCAGCTTTCGCTTGACCCAGTACTTC.